Listed below are T cell receptor beta chains from one sample, sequenced in a study of blood T cell repertoires in COVID-19. Generated by immunoSEQ multiplex PCR, the TCRdb table keeps only in-frame clones and is missing some. The profile covers around 100,000 clones, with 88% appearing a single time and more than 5.5% taken by the ten largest. The sequencing sample was made of peripheral blood. Every receptor here comes from a woman aged 55 to 70 with acute or convalescent COVID-19. Both conserved end residues are trimmed from each CDR3.

v_gene,j_gene,CDR3aa
TRBV2,TRBJ2-2,ASSGAAFGLAGDTGELF
TRBV6-6,TRBJ2-5,ASRIQGVETQY
TRBV7-9,TRBJ2-3,ASSLIRQISADTQY
TRBV2,TRBJ1-6,ASSERQGSSPLH
TRBV7-3,TRBJ2-3,ASSSLAGGYTDTQY
TRBV2,TRBJ1-6,ASRAGSYNSPLH
TRBV10-3,TRBJ2-3,AISNWGGKRSTDTQY
TRBV6-5,TRBJ1-1,ASWTGGVGNTEAF
TRBV27,TRBJ2-1,ASSLSSRADYSYNEQF
TRBV11-2,TRBJ2-1,ASSFFGSEQF
TRBV21-1,TRBJ2-7,ASTTLPGGYEQY
TRBV3-1/TRBV3-2,TRBJ1-2,ASSFGQTRYGYT
TRBV30,TRBJ1-2,AWPRDSYGYT
TRBV28,TRBJ1-5,ATTGLTGQPQH
TRBV30,TRBJ1-1,AWTVDRVGAEAF
TRBV27,TRBJ2-1,ASSLWSSGRRNEQF
TRBV5-8,TRBJ1-2,ASSLEQGAFGYT
TRBV11-3,TRBJ2-3,ASGARGFTDTQY
TRBV5-1,TRBJ1-1,ASSSGTGVEAF
TRBV14,TRBJ1-1,ASSRSTEWRTEAF
TRBV28,TRBJ2-1,ASCPLAGVDNEQF
TRBV11-2,TRBJ1-2,ASSLDRFRGYT
TRBV5-6,TRBJ1-6,ASSLAGTGSSPLH
TRBV2,TRBJ1-5,ASSEIYSNQPQH
TRBV19,TRBJ1-2,ASRATGSYGYT
TRBV7-8,TRBJ1-2,ASSLATANYGYT
TRBV7-9,TRBJ2-3,ASSLPVDTQY
TRBV28,TRBJ1-5,ASSHRDRETSQPQH
TRBV2,TRBJ2-2,ASNTDRSRNTGELF
TRBV3-1/TRBV3-2,TRBJ2-6,ASSQGQGGSGANVLT
TRBV7-3,TRBJ2-1,ASSLVAGAYNEQF
TRBV30,TRBJ1-3,AWSGGGNTIY
TRBV12-3/TRBV12-4,TRBJ2-5,ASSPGGWETQY
TRBV12-3/TRBV12-4,TRBJ1-2,ASSFQGGYGYT
TRBV3-1/TRBV3-2,TRBJ2-1,ASSRWSGRVWSYNEQF
TRBV3-1/TRBV3-2,TRBJ2-1,ASSQSLGLAGANEQF
TRBV18,TRBJ1-1,ASSQRSNTEAF
TRBV19,TRBJ2-1,ASSIRSSGMGGNEQF
TRBV19,TRBJ2-7,ASSSAGRLEQY
TRBV7-3,TRBJ2-1,ASSLAGGSNEQF
TRBV6-5,TRBJ2-1,ASRVSGPFNEQF
TRBV20-1,TRBJ1-4,SASGGFSEKLF
TRBV11-2,TRBJ2-1,ASSLQGLAGVSEQF
TRBV6-5,TRBJ1-3,ASSRTGRSGNTIY
TRBV28,TRBJ2-2,ASLRGMNTGELF
TRBV5-1,TRBJ1-5,ASSLTGDNQPQH
TRBV18,TRBJ1-1,ASSSAGDTEAF